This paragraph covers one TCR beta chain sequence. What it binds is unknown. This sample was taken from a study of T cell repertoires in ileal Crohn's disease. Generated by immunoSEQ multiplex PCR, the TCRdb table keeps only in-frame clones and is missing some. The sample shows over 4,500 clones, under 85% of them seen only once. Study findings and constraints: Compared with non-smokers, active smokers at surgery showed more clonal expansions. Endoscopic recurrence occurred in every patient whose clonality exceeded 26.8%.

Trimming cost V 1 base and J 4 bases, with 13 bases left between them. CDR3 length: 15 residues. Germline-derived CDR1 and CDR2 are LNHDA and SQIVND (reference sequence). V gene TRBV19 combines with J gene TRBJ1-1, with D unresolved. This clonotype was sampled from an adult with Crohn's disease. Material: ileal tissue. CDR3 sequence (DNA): TGTGCCAGTAGTATAGCCGATAGGAGGAGCACTGAAGCTTTCTTT. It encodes CASSIADRRSTEAFF.